A single sample is the source of the 9 T cell receptor beta chains below, sequenced in a study of blood T cell repertoires in COVID-19. Profiling relied on immunoSEQ multiplex PCR, and the TCRdb table lists in-frame clones only, not all of them. Among 230,000 or so clones listed, roughly 88% were seen once. Sequencing was carried out using PBMCs or T cells enriched from blood (not recorded which). The origin of the receptors is a woman aged 40 to 50 with acute COVID-19.

This chain links TRBV9 with TRBJ1-1; D is unresolved. The germline V gene has CDR1 SGDLS and CDR2 YYNGEE. V lost 0 bases, J lost 10 bases, and 16 bases lay in between. The CDR3 has 14 amino acids. The CDR3 coding sequence is TGTGCCAGCAGCGTAGCTATGAGTCGTGCCCCAGCTTTCTTT. This codes for CASSVAMSRAPAFF.

V is TRBV21-1 and J is TRBJ1-4; whether TRBD1, the table's D call, matches the DNA was not checked. TRBV21-1 is a documented pseudogene. The length of the CDR3 is 13 residues. Here the CDR3 reads CASTEPTDEKLFF. CDR3 in DNA: TGTGCCAGCACCGAACCGACAGATGAAAAACTGTTTTTT.

The rearrangement joins TRBV5-1 to TRBJ1-1; TRBD1 matches 7 bases. CDR1 is SGHRS and CDR2 is YFSETQ in the germline V gene. CDR3 size: 17 residues. Trimming removed 3 bases from V and 1 base from J; junction bases left unmatched: 12. CDR3 nucleotides: TGCGCCAGCAGCTACGCAGGGGGTCCATCCGCGAACACTGAAGCTTTCTTT. Its translation: CASSYAGGPSANTEAFF.

As DNA, the CDR3 is TGTGCCAGCAGCCCACGTCAGCGGGAAAAAGAGACCCAGTACTTC. It yields the protein CASSPRQREKETQYF. The chain employs TRBV7-9 and TRBJ2-5, with 7 bases that match TRBD2. V was pared by 5 bases and J by 3 bases, with 9 bases of the junction left unmatched. CDR1 is SEHNR and CDR2 is FQNEAQ in the germline V gene (reference sequence). This CDR3 has 15 residues.

The chain is built from TRBV3-1 (or the pseudogene TRBV3-2) and TRBJ2-1; D remains ambiguous. CDR1 is LGHDT, CDR2 YNNKEL, per germline (reference sequence). The V end lost 1 base, the J end lost 6 bases, and 13 bases lay between the germline ends. The CDR3 runs to 15 residues. CDR3 nucleotide sequence: TGTGCCAGCAGCCAAGGAGTAAATCCACGCAATGAGCAGTTCTTC. Its translation: CASSQGVNPRNEQFF.

The chain is built from TRBV6-6 and TRBJ1-1; TRBD1 matches at 11 bases. The germline gives CDR1 MNHNY, CDR2 SVGAGI (reference sequence). V lost 8 bases to trimming and J lost 4 bases; unmatched junction nucleotides: 3. The CDR3 length is 13 residues. The CDR3 is CASAGTGGTEAFF. The CDR3 bases are TGTGCCAGCGCCGGGACAGGGGGCACTGAAGCTTTCTTT.

This clone was picked up a small number of times. This sequence joins TRBV4-1 and TRBJ1-2, with 7 bases matching TRBD1. In germline, CDR1 is MGHRA, CDR2 YSYEKL. There are 17 residues in the CDR3. The junction had 8 bases not matched to a gene; V was cut back by 0 bases and J by 1 base. The CDR3 region is CASSQDPGTALNYGYTF. In DNA form, the CDR3 reads TGCGCCAGCAGCCAAGATCCTGGGACAGCACTTAACTATGGCTACACCTTC.

The chain uses TRBV6-5 and TRBJ1-1; possibly TRBD1 for D (6 bases). CDR1 is MNHEY, CDR2 SVGAGI, per germline. The V end lost 5 bases, the J end lost 0 bases, and 10 bases lay between the germline ends. This CDR3 has 14 amino acids. CDR3 amino acids: CASSITGMNTEAFF. The DNA of the CDR3 is TGTGCCAGCAGTATCACAGGGATGAACACTGAAGCTTTCTTT.

The CDR3 bases are TGTGCCAGCAGCGTCGACAGCACCCGGGGGGCTTTCTTT. Encoded protein: CASSVDSTRGAFF. This chain joins TRBV11-2 and TRBJ1-1; a possible D gene is TRBD1 (5 bases). The germline V and J ends were trimmed by 5 bases and 11 bases, with 18 bases remaining between them. The CDR3 is made up of 13 amino acids. Germline V lookup: CDR1 SGHAT, CDR2 FQNNGV.